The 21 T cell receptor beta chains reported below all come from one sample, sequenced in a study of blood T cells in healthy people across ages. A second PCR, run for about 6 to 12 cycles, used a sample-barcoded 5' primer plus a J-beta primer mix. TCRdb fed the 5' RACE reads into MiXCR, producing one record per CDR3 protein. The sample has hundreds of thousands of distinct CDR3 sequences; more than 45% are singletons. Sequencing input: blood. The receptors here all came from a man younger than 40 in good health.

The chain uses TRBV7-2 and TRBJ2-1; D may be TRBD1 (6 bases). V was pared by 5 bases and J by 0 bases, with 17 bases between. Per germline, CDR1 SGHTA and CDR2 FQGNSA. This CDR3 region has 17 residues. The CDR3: CASSRAGGARSYNEQFF. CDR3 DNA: TGTGCCAGCAGCAGAGCTGGGGGCGCCCGCTCCTACAATGAGCAGTTCTTC. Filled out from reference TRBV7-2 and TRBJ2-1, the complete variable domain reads GAGVSQSPSNKVTEKGKDVELRCDPISGHTALYWYRQSLGQGLEFLIYFQGNSAPDKSGLPSDRFSAERTGGSVSTLTIQRTQQEDSAVYLCASSRAGGARSYNEQFFGPGTRLTVL.

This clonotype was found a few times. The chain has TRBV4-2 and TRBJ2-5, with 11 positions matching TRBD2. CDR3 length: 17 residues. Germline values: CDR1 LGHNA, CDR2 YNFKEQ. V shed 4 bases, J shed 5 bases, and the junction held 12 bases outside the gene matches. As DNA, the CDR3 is TGTGCCAGCAGCCCGAGGTGGCTAGCGGGAGGAGTCGAGACCCAGTACTTC. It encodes CASSPRWLAGGVETQYF.

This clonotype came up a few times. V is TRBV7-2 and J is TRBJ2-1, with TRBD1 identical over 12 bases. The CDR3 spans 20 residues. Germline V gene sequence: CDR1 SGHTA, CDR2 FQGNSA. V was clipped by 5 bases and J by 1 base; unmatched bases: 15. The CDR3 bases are TGTGCCAGCAGCCTAAACCCGGGACAGGGGGCCGCTCCTTCCTACAATGAGCAGTTCTTC. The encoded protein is CASSLNPGQGAAPSYNEQFF.

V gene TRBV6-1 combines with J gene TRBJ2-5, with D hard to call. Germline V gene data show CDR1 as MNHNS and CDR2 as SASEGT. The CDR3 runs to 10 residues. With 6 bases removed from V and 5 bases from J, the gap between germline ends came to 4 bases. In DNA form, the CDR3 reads TGTGCCAGCAGGGACGAGACCCAGTACTTC. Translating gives CASRDETQYF.

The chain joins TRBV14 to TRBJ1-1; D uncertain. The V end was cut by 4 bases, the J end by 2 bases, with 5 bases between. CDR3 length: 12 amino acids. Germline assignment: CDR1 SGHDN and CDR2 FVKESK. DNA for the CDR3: TGTGCCAGCAGCCGTCGCAACACTGAAGCTTTCTTT. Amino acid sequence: CASSRRNTEAFF.

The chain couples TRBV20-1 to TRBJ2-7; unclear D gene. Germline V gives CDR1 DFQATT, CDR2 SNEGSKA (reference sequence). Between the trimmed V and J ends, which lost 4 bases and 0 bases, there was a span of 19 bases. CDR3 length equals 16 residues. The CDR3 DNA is TGCAGTGCTACCTCTACCGACTGGTTGAGCTCCTACGAGCAGTACTTC. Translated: CSATSTDWLSSYEQYF.

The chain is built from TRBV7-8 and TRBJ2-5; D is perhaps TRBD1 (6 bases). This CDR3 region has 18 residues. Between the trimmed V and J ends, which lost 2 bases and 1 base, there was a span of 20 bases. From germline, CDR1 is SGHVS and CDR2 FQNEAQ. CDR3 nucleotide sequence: TGTGCCAGCAGCTTAACCTCCCTAGGGTTGGGGGCCCAAGAGACCCAGTACTTC. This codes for CASSLTSLGLGAQETQYF.

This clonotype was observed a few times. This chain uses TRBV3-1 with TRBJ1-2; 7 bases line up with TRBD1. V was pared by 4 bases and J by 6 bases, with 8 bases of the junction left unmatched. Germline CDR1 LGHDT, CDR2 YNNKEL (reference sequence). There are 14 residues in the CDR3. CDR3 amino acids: CASSPGTEAHGYTF. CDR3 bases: TGTGCCAGCAGCCCCGGGACAGAGGCTCATGGCTACACCTTC.

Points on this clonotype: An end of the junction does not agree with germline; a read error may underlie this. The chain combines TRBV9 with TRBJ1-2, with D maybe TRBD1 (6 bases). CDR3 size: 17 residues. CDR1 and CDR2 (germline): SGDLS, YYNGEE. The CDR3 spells CASGVDTKGRGNYGYTF. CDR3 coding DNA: TGTGCCAGCGGCGTAGATACGAAGGGCAGGGGTAACTATGGCTACACCTTC.

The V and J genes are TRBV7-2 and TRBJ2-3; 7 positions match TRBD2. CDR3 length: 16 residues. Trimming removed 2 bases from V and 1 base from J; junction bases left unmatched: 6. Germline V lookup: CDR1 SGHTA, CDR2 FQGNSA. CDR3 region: CASSLRRSGGTDTQYF. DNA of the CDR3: TGTGCCAGCAGCTTAAGGCGGAGCGGGGGCACAGATACGCAGTATTTT.

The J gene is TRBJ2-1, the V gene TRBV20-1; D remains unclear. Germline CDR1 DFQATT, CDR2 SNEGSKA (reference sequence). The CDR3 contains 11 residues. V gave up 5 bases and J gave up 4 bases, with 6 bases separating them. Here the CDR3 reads CSAHAYNEQFF. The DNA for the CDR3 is TGCAGTGCTCACGCATACAATGAGCAGTTCTTC.

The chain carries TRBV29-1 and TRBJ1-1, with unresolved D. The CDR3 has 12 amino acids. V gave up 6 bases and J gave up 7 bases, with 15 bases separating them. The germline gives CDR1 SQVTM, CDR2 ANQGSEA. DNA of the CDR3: TGCAGCGTCAACGCCCTGGGCGGTGAAGCTTTCTTT. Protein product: CSVNALGGEAFF. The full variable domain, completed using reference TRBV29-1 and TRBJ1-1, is SAVISQKPSRDICQRGTSLTIQCQVDSQVTMMFWYRQQPGQSLTLIATANQGSEATYESGFVIDKFPISRPNLTFSTLTVSNMSPEDSSIYLCSVNALGGEAFFGQGTRLTVV.

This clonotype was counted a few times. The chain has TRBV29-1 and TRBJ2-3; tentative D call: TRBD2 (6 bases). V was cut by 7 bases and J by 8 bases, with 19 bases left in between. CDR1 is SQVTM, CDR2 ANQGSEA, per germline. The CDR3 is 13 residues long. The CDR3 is CSAYHGEARTQYF. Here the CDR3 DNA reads TGCAGCGCCTACCATGGGGAGGCTCGTACGCAGTATTTT.

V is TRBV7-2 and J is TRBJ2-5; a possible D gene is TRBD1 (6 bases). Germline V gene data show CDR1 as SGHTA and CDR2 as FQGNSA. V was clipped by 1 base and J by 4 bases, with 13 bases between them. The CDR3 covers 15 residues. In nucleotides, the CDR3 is TGTGCCAGCAGCTTAGACCTCCACAGGGCAGAGACCCAGTACTTC. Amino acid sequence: CASSLDLHRAETQYF.

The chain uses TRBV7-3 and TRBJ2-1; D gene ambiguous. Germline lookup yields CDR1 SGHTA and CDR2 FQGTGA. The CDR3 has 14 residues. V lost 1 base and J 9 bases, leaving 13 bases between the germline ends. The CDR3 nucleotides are TGTGCCAGCAGCTTAATGTCCTATACGGGTGAGCAGTTCTTC. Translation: CASSLMSYTGEQFF. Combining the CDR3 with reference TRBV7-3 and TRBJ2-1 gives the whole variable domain GAGVSQTPSNKVTEKGKYVELRCDPISGHTALYWYRQSLGQGPEFLIYFQGTGAADDSGLPNDRFFAVRPEGSVSTLKIQRTERGDSAVYLCASSLMSYTGEQFFGPGTRLTVL.

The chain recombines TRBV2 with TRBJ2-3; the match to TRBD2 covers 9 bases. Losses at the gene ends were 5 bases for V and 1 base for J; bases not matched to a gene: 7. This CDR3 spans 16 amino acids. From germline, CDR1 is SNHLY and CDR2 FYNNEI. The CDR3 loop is CASSKNLAGRTDTQYF. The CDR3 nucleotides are TGTGCCAGCAGTAAGAACCTAGCGGGGCGCACAGATACGCAGTATTTT.

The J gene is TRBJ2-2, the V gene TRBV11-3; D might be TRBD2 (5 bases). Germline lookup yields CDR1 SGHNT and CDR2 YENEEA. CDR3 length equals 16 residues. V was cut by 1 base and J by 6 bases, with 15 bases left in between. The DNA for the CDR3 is TGTGCCAGCAGCTTAGGGGTAGGAGGAGACCCCGGGGAGCTGTTTTTT. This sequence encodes CASSLGVGGDPGELFF.

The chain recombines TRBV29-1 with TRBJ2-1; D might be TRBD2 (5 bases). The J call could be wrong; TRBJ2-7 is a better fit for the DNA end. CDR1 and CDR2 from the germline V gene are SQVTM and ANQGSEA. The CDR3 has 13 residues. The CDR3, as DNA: TGCAGCGTTGTGGGGAGCTCCTACAATGAGCAGTACTTC. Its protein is CSVVGSSYNEQYF.

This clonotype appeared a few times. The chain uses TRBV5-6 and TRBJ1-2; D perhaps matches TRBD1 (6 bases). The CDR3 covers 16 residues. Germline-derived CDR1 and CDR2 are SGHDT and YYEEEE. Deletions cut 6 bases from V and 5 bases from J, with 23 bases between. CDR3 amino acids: CASTPTGTLEGYGYTF. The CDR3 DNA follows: TGTGCCAGCACACCGACAGGCACTCTTGAAGGGTATGGCTACACCTTC. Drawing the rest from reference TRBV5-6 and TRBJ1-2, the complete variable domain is DAGVTQSPTHLIKTRGQQVTLRCSPKSGHDTVSWYQQALGQGPQFIFQYYEEEERQRGNFPDRFSGHQFPNYSSELNVNALLLGDSALYLCASTPTGTLEGYGYTFGSGTRLTVV.

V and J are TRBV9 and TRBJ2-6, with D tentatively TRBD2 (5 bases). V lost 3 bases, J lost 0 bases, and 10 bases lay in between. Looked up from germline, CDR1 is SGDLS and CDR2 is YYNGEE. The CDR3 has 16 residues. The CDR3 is CASSAPRGSGANVLTF. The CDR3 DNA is TGTGCCAGCAGCGCTCCCCGGGGCTCTGGGGCCAACGTCCTGACTTTC.

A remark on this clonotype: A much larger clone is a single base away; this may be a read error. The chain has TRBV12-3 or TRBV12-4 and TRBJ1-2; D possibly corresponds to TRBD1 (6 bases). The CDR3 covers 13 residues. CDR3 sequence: CTSSLEGVGGYTF. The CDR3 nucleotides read TGTACCAGCAGTTTGGAGGGGGTAGGTGGCTACACCTTC.